This T cell receptor (beta chain) stems from a study of blood T cells in healthy people across ages. Across the study: Template switching retrieved approximately one barcoded beta molecule for each two T cells.

A second PCR, run for about 7 to 11 cycles, used a sample-barcoded 5' primer plus a J-beta primer mix. MiXCR, run by TCRdb on the 5' RACE reads, gives a single entry per CDR3 protein. The table records 500,000 to 600,000 distinct CDR3 sequences, 27% of them present only once. Peripheral blood from each donor was collected in a volume of approximately 10 milliliters. Study-wide points: In these data, TCR beta diversity tracked strongly with naive T cell percentage. Donor CMV status was unknown, possibly confounding expanded clonotype changes.

To note about this clonotype: Its antigen is not known.

This clonotype originated in a woman aged 70-85 years in good health. The specimen sequenced was blood.

This CDR3 reads CASTDGSATNEKLFF. CDR3 bases: TGTGCCAGTACCGACGGGAGCGCAACTAATGAAAAACTGTTTTTT. V usage is TRBV19 and J usage is TRBJ1-4; no clear D gene. The CDR3 spans 15 residues. The germline gives CDR1 LNHDA, CDR2 SQIVND (reference sequence). The V end lost 7 bases, the J end lost 0 bases, and 12 bases lay between the germline ends.